The 15 T cell receptor beta chains below come from one sample, sequenced in a study of cytomegalovirus exposure and HLA in healthy donors. Method: immunoSEQ multiplex PCR; TCRdb's copy keeps in-frame clones and lacks some. The table shows some 170,000 clones, with about 89% occurring only once. The material sequenced was PBMCs. These receptors were taken from a man between 25 and 39 years old in good health and CMV-seropositive.

The V gene is TRBV11-2, the J gene TRBJ1-5; the D is unclear. Trimming removed 1 base at V and 3 bases at J, with 7 bases between. Germline CDR1 reads SGHAT; CDR2 reads FQNNGV. This CDR3 contains 14 residues. In nucleotides, the CDR3 is TGTGCCAGCAGCTTAGTACCACTCAATCAGCCCCAGCATTTT. Its translation is CASSLVPLNQPQHF.

The chain employs TRBV5-6 and TRBJ2-5, with D possibly TRBD2 on 6 matching bases. In germline, CDR1 is SGHDT, CDR2 YYEEEE. CDR3 length equals 12 residues. The V end was cut by 7 bases, the J end by 5 bases, with 12 bases between. The DNA for the CDR3 is TGTGCCAGCGGCTATGGAGGGGAGACCCAGTACTTC. It is translated as CASGYGGETQYF. The variable domain in full, with the rest retrieved from reference TRBV5-6 and TRBJ2-5, is DAGVTQSPTHLIKTRGQQVTLRCSPKSGHDTVSWYQQALGQGPQFIFQYYEEEERQRGNFPDRFSGHQFPNYSSELNVNALLLGDSALYLCASGYGGETQYFGPGTRLLVL.

This chain connects TRBV7-2 to TRBJ2-2; no definite D call. V was trimmed by 1 base and J by 5 bases, leaving 5 bases between them. The CDR3 consists of 13 residues. CDR1 and CDR2 (germline): SGHTA, FQGNSA. CDR3 DNA: TGTGCCAGCAGCTTAGAGACTACCGGGGAGCTGTTTTTT. This encodes CASSLETTGELFF.

This chain joins TRBV11-3 and TRBJ2-7; 7 nucleotides agree with TRBD1. The CDR3 loop spans 15 amino acids. V shed 6 bases, J shed 5 bases, and the junction held 13 bases outside the gene matches. CDR1 and CDR2 (germline): SGHNT, YENEEA. The CDR3 sequence is CASSRATGKSHEQYF. The CDR3 DNA sequence: TGTGCCAGCAGTCGAGCGACAGGGAAGTCCCACGAGCAGTACTTC.

This sequence joins TRBV5-8 and TRBJ2-7; maybe TRBD1 (5 bases). The CDR3 is 13 residues long. Trimming removed 2 bases from V and 1 base from J, with 7 bases in between. Germline CDR1 and CDR2: SGHTS and YDEGEE. DNA of the CDR3: TGTGCCAGCAGCTTATACAGGTCCTACGAGCAGTACTTC. This sequence encodes CASSLYRSYEQYF. Supplemented by reference TRBV5-8 and TRBJ2-7, the full variable domain reads EAGVTQSPTHLIKTRGQQATLRCSPISGHTSVYWYQQALGLGLQFLLWYDEGEERNRGNFPPRFSGRQFPNYSSELNVNALELEDSALYLCASSLYRSYEQYFGPGTRLTVT.

The chain employs TRBV19 and TRBJ1-5; D call uncertain. Germline V CDR1 and CDR2: LNHDA, SQIVND (reference sequence). This CDR3 is 13 amino acids long. Trimming took 3 bases from V and 4 from J, leaving 7 bases between them. DNA for the CDR3: TGTGCCAGTAGTATTTTTGCTAATCAGCCCCAGCATTTT. This sequence encodes CASSIFANQPQHF.

A single count supports this clone. CDR3 DNA: TGTGCCAGCAGCTTAAACCCTCAACCACCTTGGTATTTT. Its translation: CASSLNPQPPWYF. The chain employs TRBV7-2 and TRBJ2-3; D gene uncertain. The CDR3 contains 13 residues. The ends were cut back, 2 bases at V and 14 bases at J, with 17 bases in the middle. Germline V gene data show CDR1 as SGHTA and CDR2 as FQGNSA.

The chain combines TRBV29-1 with TRBJ1-4; the D gene is possibly TRBD1 (5 bases). The CDR3 totals 12 residues. Germline V CDR1 and CDR2: SQVTM, ANQGSEA. Trimming took off 5 bases at V and 7 bases at J, with 11 bases between the two ends. DNA for the CDR3: TGCAGCGTTCCGGGGCAGGGTGAAAAACTGTTTTTT. Translated, it gives CSVPGQGEKLFF.

This clone occurred a few times. This chain joins TRBV27 and TRBJ2-7, with TRBD1 matching 8 bases. In germline, CDR1 is MNHEY, CDR2 SMNVEV (reference sequence). There are 15 residues in the CDR3. Losses at the gene ends were 5 bases for V and 2 bases for J; bases not matched to a gene: 8. The CDR3 loop is CASSLRGQAAYEQYF. The CDR3, as DNA: TGTGCCAGCAGTCTCCGGGGACAGGCCGCCTACGAGCAGTACTTC.

This clone is a singleton in its sample. This rearrangement joins TRBV27 to TRBJ1-4, with TRBD1 matching 7 bases. This CDR3 region has 13 residues. V shed 8 bases and J 5 bases; nucleotides not matched to a gene: 5. The germline CDR1 and CDR2 sequences are MNHEY and SMNVEV (reference sequence). CDR3 coding DNA: TGTGCCAGCCAGGGACAGCCGAATGAAAAACTGTTTTTT. Residues: CASQGQPNEKLFF.

This rearrangement joins TRBV5-1 to TRBJ2-3, with 10 bases identical to TRBD1. The trim removed 0 bases at V and 6 bases at J, leaving 7 bases unmatched. This CDR3 has 16 amino acids. In germline, CDR1 is SGHRS, CDR2 YFSETQ. The CDR3 bases are TGCGCCAGCAGCTTGGCGAGGGGGACAGGGGACGATACGCAGTATTTT. Protein: CASSLARGTGDDTQYF.

The chain links TRBV15 to TRBJ2-7; TRBD2 is a possible D gene (6 bases). V gave up 2 bases and J gave up 5 bases, with 7 bases separating them. The CDR3 is 12 amino acids. Looked up from germline, CDR1 is LNHNV and CDR2 is YYDKDF (reference sequence). The CDR3 is CATSRRGDEQYF. Written as DNA, the CDR3 is TGTGCCACCAGCAGACGCGGGGACGAGCAGTACTTC.

This sequence joins TRBV29-1 and TRBJ1-2; 8 nucleotides align to TRBD1. The CDR3 has 13 residues. V lost 1 base to trimming and J lost 5 bases; unmatched junction nucleotides: 3. CDR1 and CDR2 (germline): SQVTM, ANQGSEA. CDR3 protein: CSVEVQGGYGYTF. The DNA of the CDR3 is TGCAGCGTTGAAGTACAGGGGGGATATGGCTACACCTTC.

This chain links TRBV13 with TRBJ1-2, with D tentatively TRBD1 (6 bases). Germline assignment: CDR1 PRHDT and CDR2 FYEKMQ (reference sequence). Deletions cut 1 base from V and 5 bases from J, with 8 bases between. This CDR3 has 13 amino acids. The CDR3 DNA follows: TGTGCCAGCAGCTTAGTACAGGGTTATGGCTACACCTTC. Amino acid sequence: CASSLVQGYGYTF.

This chain connects TRBV28 to TRBJ2-3; D unclear. Germline CDR1 is MDHEN and CDR2 is SYDVKM. This CDR3 is built from 12 residues. V lost 10 bases and J 0 bases, leaving 8 bases between the germline ends. The CDR3 loop is CATLASTDTQYF. The CDR3 DNA is TGTGCCACTCTTGCTAGCACAGATACGCAGTATTTT. Looking up the rest from reference TRBV28 and TRBJ2-3 gives the full variable domain: DVKVTQSSRYLVKRTGEKVFLECVQDMDHENMFWYRQDPGLGLRLIYFSYDVKMKEKGDIPEGYSVSREKKERFSLILESASTNQTSMYLCATLASTDTQYFGPGTRLTVL.